This T cell receptor beta chain was sequenced for a study of cytomegalovirus exposure and HLA in healthy donors. Study findings and constraints: A later analysis appeared to link common viral pathogens to several of the most significant clusters.

Germline V gene lookup returns CDR1 MNHNS and CDR2 SASEGT. V lost 6 bases and J lost 4, with 14 bases in between. There are 14 residues in the CDR3. The PCR made use of 60 Vbeta and 13 Jbeta primers. The assay was immunoSEQ multiplex PCR, and TCRdb's table has in-frame clones only and misses some. The sample has about 130,000 clones, about three quarters seen once; the top ten hold around 0.92%. About this clone itself: No antigen is known for it.

Material: PBMCs. The receptor was isolated from a human donor in good health. The chain links TRBV6-1 to TRBJ2-3, with TRBD1 as a possible D gene (5 bases). CDR3 amino acids: CASRSGYRPDTQYF. DNA for the CDR3: TGTGCCAGCAGATCAGGGTATAGACCAGATACGCAGTATTTT.